This T cell receptor (beta chain) was retrieved from a study of T cell responses to AZD1222 COVID-19 vaccine. Notes on this clone: The target antigen is unknown.

Findings and caveats of the study: Just 6 or 7 people given AZD1222 tested seropositive at baseline. Spike-specific TCR breadth and depth grew following two AZD1222 doses.

Assay: immunoSEQ multiplex PCR; the TCRdb copy retains only in-frame clones and omits some. The sample contains fewer than 130,000 clones, about 94% of which appear only once. The receptor was isolated from an adult who received the AZD1222 COVID-19 vaccine. The specimen comprised peripheral blood, sampled 28 days after the second AZD1222 dose.

This CDR3 reads CASSFIEGTEAFF. Here the CDR3 DNA reads TGCGCCAGCAGCTTTATTGAGGGCACTGAAGCTTTCTTT. The chain carries TRBV5-1 and TRBJ1-1; D not certain. The CDR3 has 13 residues. Trimming left V 2 bases short and J 4 bases short, with 9 bases between. Germline V gene sequence: CDR1 SGHRS, CDR2 YFSETQ.